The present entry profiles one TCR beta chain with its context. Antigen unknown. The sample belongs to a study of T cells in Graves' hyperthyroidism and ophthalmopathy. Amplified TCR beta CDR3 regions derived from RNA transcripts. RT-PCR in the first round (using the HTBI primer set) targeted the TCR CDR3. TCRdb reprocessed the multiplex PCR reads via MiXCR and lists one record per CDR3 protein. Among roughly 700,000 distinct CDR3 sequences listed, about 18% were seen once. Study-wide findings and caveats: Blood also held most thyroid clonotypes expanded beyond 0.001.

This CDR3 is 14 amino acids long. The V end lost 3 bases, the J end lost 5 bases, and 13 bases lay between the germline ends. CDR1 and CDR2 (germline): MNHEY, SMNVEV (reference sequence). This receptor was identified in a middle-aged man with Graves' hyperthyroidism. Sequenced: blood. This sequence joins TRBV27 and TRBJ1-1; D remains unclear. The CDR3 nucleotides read TGTGCCAGCAGTTTTACGGGAATAGGAACTGAAGCTTTCTTT. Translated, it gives CASSFTGIGTEAFF.